The 6 T cell receptor beta chains below all came from one sample that was sequenced in a study of human T cells and chemical hapten exposure. Treatment in this sample: therapeutic diphenylcyclopropenone sensitization with weekly scalp DPC. Attachment of unique molecular identifiers to individual cDNA molecules was performed in the library. TCRdb re-derived calls from the reads in MiXCR, one entry per CDR3 protein. Here the sample spans a few thousand distinct CDR3 sequences, 40% to 50% being singletons. The specimen was whole blood, collected before DPC sensitization or 2, 6, or about 24 weeks after (not recorded which). These receptors came from an adult with alopecia areata. Some clones in this sample may be carry-over from other donors' samples. This table probably holds off-target reads from a library built for another chain.

The chain carries TRBV11-2 and TRBJ2-1; D is unresolved. The CDR3 is 16 residues long. Germline V CDR1 and CDR2: SGHAT, FQNNGV. V was trimmed by 3 bases and J by 8 bases, leaving 20 bases between them. CDR3 sequence reads: CASSFRARSLRDEQFF. For the CDR3, the DNA is TGTGCCAGCAGCTTTAGAGCGCGATCCCTAAGGGATGAGCAGTTCTTC.

The chain employs TRBV6-6 and TRBJ2-1; TRBD2 aligns across 10 bases. This CDR3 spans 18 amino acids. The V segment lost 2 bases and the J segment 4 bases; nucleotides outside the gene matches: 11. Germline V gene sequence: CDR1 MNHNY, CDR2 SVGAGI (reference sequence). In DNA form, the CDR3 reads TGTGCCAGCAGTTACGCTTGGGCCGGGACTAGCGAATACAATGAGCAGTTCTTC. Its protein is CASSYAWAGTSEYNEQFF.

This rearrangement joins TRBV11-3 to TRBJ2-2; no definite D call. Germline V CDR1 and CDR2: SGHNT, YENEEA. V was shortened by 4 bases and J by 6 bases, with 9 bases between the two germline ends. The CDR3 has 13 amino acids. The CDR3 coding sequence is TGTGCCAGCAGCTCGGTGAAGCCCGGGGAGCTGTTTTTT. Its protein product is CASSSVKPGELFF. The variable domain in full, completed from reference TRBV11-3 and TRBJ2-2, reads EAGVVQSPRYKIIEKKQPVAFWCNPISGHNTLYWYLQNLGQGPELLIRYENEEAVDDSQLPKDRFSAERLKGVDSTLKIQPAELGDSAVYLCASSSVKPGELFFGEGSRLTVL.

This sequence joins TRBV7-6 and TRBJ2-7; 7 nucleotides align to TRBD2. The germline gives CDR1 SGHVS, CDR2 FNYEAQ. This CDR3 comprises 13 residues. With V trimmed by 5 bases and J by 0 bases, 1 base remained unmatched. The CDR3 loop is CASSTGGSYEQYV. For the CDR3, the DNA is TGTGCCAGCAGCACGGGGGGCTCCTACGAGCAGTACGTC.

This chain joins TRBV5-6 and TRBJ2-5, with 9 bases matching TRBD2. V shed 7 bases and J 4 bases; nucleotides not matched to a gene: 11. CDR1 SGHDT and CDR2 YYEEEE come from the germline V gene. CDR3 length: 15 residues. DNA of the CDR3: TGTGCCAGCCTTCCTAGCGGGATCTCAGGAGAGACCCAGTACTTC. Its protein product is CASLPSGISGETQYF.

This chain connects TRBV7-8 to TRBJ2-7; a weak D match, TRBD1 (5 bases). With 1 base removed from V and 2 bases from J, the gap between germline ends came to 12 bases. The CDR3 sequence is 15 residues long. Germline V gives CDR1 SGHVS, CDR2 FQNEAQ. The DNA for the CDR3 is TGTGCCAGCAGCTTAGAATTTGTAGGGGCCTACGAGCAGTACGTC. Protein: CASSLEFVGAYEQYV.